The 9 T cell receptor beta chains listed next were all sequenced from one sample in a study of T cells in localized non-small cell lung cancer (dated by TCRdb to the early 2020s). The receptor library was made with the immunoSEQ multiplex PCR assay. The clones in this table, taken by TCRdb from immuneACCESS, are in-frame only. Not every clone is retained; where verified, under half of the shortfall comes from an unresolved V gene, and the cause of the rest is unknown. A total of about 41,000 clones appear in this sample, 88% of them only once. Roughly 2.6% of the sample is in the top ten clones. The sample in question was peripheral blood, obtained before any cancer treatment. Every receptor here comes from an older female donor with stage I squamous cell lung carcinoma.

The gene calls are TRBV7-2 and TRBJ2-2; possible D gene TRBD1, 5 bases. The V gene lost 2 bases and the J gene lost 2 bases, with 9 bases spanning the gap. CDR1 is SGHTA and CDR2 is FQGNSA in the germline V gene. This CDR3 region has 15 residues. This chain's CDR3 is CASSLSTGNTGELFF. CDR3 coding DNA: TGTGCCAGCAGCTTATCAACAGGAAACACCGGGGAGCTGTTTTTT. Full variable domain (outside the CDR3, taken from reference TRBV7-2 and TRBJ2-2): GAGVSQSPSNKVTEKGKDVELRCDPISGHTALYWYRQSLGQGLEFLIYFQGNSAPDKSGLPSDRFSAERTGGSVSTLTIQRTQQEDSAVYLCASSLSTGNTGELFFGEGSRLTVL.

The V call is TRBV4-3, the J call TRBJ2-3, with a possible D match to TRBD2 (6 bases). The CDR3 contains 15 residues. The V end was cut by 4 bases, the J end by 1 base, with 12 bases between. Germline values: CDR1 LGHNA, CDR2 YSLEER. In DNA, the CDR3 is TGCGCCAGCAGCCGTGGCCCGGGGGGCACAGATACGCAGTATTTT. Encoded protein: CASSRGPGGTDTQYF.

The V gene is TRBV9, the J gene TRBJ2-2, with D possibly TRBD2 on 5 matching bases. V shed 0 bases and J shed 6 bases, with 15 bases lying between them. CDR3 length: 16 amino acids. CDR1 and CDR2 from the germline V gene are SGDLS and YYNGEE. The CDR3 DNA is TGTGCCAGCAGCGTAGCTTCCAAACAGAGGGCCGGGGAGCTGTTTTTT. Amino acids: CASSVASKQRAGELFF.

V gene TRBV10-1 combines with J gene TRBJ2-3; the match to TRBD2 covers 8 bases. After removal of 0 bases from V and 7 bases from J, the junction contained 12 bases not matched to a gene. The CDR3 length is 17 residues. Germline CDR1 is WNHNN and CDR2 is SYGVQD (reference sequence). CDR3 nucleotides: TGCGCCAGCAGTGAGTCCCCCAGCGGGGGCCCCCTAAATACGCAGTATTTT. This gives the protein CASSESPSGGPLNTQYF.

The sample holds a few counts of this clone. This chain uses TRBV19 with TRBJ2-7; TRBD2 matches 11 bases. The CDR3 is 15 amino acids. V lost 6 bases and J lost 2; bases outside the gene matches: 6. From germline, CDR1 is LNHDA and CDR2 SQIVND (reference sequence). For the CDR3, the DNA is TGTGCCAGTAGCCAAACTAGCGGGAGAACCTACGAGCAGTACTTC. Its translation is CASSQTSGRTYEQYF.

This clone turned up a few times. The V call is TRBV6-6, the J call TRBJ2-6; D is ambiguous. CDR1 is MNHNY, CDR2 SVGAGI, per germline (reference sequence). The V end lost 11 bases, the J end lost 0 bases, and 11 bases lay between the germline ends. The CDR3 has 14 residues. The CDR3 region is CAAGGVSGANVLTF. The CDR3 region has the DNA TGTGCCGCTGGTGGGGTCTCTGGGGCCAACGTCCTGACTTTC.

The chain joins TRBV29-1 to TRBJ2-1, with TRBD1 identical over 8 bases. The CDR3 totals 13 residues. Germline-derived CDR1 and CDR2 are SQVTM and ANQGSEA. V lost 1 base, J lost 15 bases, and 11 bases stayed unmatched. CDR3 in DNA: TGCAGCGTTGAAGGTAGGGAAAGGGACAGGCGGTTCTTC. It yields the protein CSVEGRERDRRFF.

The J gene is TRBJ2-5, the V gene TRBV15; a possible D gene is TRBD1 (7 bases). The CDR3 covers 14 residues. Germline V gene lookup returns CDR1 LNHNV and CDR2 YYDKDF (reference sequence). The V end was cut by 5 bases, the J end by 2 bases, with 12 bases between. Here the CDR3 reads CATSSGGQQETQYF. CDR3 nucleotide sequence: TGTGCCACCAGCTCCGGGGGACAGCAAGAGACCCAGTACTTC.

This chain links TRBV9 with TRBJ2-5, with 9 nucleotides matching TRBD2. Trimming cost V 0 bases and J 5 bases; bases outside gene matches: 11. The CDR3 extends over 17 amino acids. Germline V gene lookup returns CDR1 SGDLS and CDR2 YYNGEE. CDR3 loop: CASSVGGVAGVRETQYF. The DNA for the CDR3 is TGTGCCAGCAGCGTAGGAGGTGTAGCGGGAGTTAGGGAGACCCAGTACTTC.